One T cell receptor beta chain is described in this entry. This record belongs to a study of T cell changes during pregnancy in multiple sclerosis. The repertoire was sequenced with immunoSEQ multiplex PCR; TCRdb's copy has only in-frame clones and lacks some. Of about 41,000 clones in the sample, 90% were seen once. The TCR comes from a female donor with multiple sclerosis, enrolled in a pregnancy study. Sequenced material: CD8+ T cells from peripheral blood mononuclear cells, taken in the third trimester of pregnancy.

The CDR3 protein is CASSSSSSGRADTQYF. CDR3 in DNA: TGTGCCAGCAGCTCATCTTCTAGCGGGAGAGCAGATACGCAGTATTTT. J is TRBJ2-3 and V is TRBV5-6; TRBD2 aligns across 10 bases. There are 16 residues in the CDR3. From germline, CDR1 is SGHDT and CDR2 YYEEEE. The ends lost 3 bases at V and 4 bases at J; junction bases unmatched: 8. The complete variable domain, with remaining parts taken from reference TRBV5-6 and TRBJ2-3, reads DAGVTQSPTHLIKTRGQQVTLRCSPKSGHDTVSWYQQALGQGPQFIFQYYEEEERQRGNFPDRFSGHQFPNYSSELNVNALLLGDSALYLCASSSSSSGRADTQYFGPGTRLTVL.